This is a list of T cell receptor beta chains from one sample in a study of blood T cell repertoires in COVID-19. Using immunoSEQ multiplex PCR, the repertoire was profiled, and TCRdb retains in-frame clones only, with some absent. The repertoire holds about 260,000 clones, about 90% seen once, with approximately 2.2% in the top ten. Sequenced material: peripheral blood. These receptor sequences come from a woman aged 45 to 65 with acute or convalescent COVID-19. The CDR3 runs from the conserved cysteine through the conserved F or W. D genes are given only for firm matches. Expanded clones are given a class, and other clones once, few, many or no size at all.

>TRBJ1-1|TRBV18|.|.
CASSPSGKNTEAFF
TGTGCCAGCTCACCCTCGGGGAAGAACACTGAAGCTTTCTTT
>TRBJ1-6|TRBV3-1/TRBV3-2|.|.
CASRRSFPFNSPLHF
TGTGCCAGCCGGAGGTCCTTCCCTTTTAATTCACCCCTCCACTTT
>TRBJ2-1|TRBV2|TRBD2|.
CASSGTSVVNEQFF
TGTGCCAGCAGCGGGACTAGCGTCGTAAATGAGCAGTTCTTC
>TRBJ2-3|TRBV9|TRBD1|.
CASSPTGGGDTQYF
TGTGCCAGCAGCCCTACAGGGGGCGGAGATACGCAGTATTTT
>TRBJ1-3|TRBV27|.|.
CASSLGGLGGNTIYF
TGTGCCAGCAGTTTGGGAGGGTTGGGAGGAAACACCATATATTTT
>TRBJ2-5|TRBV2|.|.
CASSKGSETQYF
TGTGCCAGCAGTAAGGGGTCAGAGACCCAGTACTTC
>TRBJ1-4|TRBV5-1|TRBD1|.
CASSTGQGAGEKLFF
TGCGCCAGCAGCACCGGTCAGGGGGCAGGTGAAAAACTGTTTTTT
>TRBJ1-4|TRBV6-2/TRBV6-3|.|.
CASSPSEGRNEKLFF
TGTGCCAGCAGCCCCTCGGAGGGGAGGAATGAAAAACTGTTTTTT
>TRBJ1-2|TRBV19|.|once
CASSISRVYGYTF
TGTGCCAGTAGTATATCTAGAGTCTATGGCTACACCTTC
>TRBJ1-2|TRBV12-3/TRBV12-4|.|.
CASTDTVSYTF
TGTGCCAGCACGGACACCGTTAGCTACACCTTC
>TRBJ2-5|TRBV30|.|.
CAWSVGGTQYF
TGTGCCTGGAGTGTAGGGGGGACCCAGTACTTC
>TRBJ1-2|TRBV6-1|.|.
CASSEVTTNNYGYTF
TGTGCCAGCAGTGAAGTAACAACCAATAACTATGGCTACACCTTC
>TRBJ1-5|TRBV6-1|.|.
CASSEEGGGQPQHF
TGTGCCAGCAGTGAAGAGGGCGGGGGTCAGCCCCAGCATTTT
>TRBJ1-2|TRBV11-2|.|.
CASSLDQSRVRYGYTF
TGTGCCAGCAGCTTAGATCAATCCAGGGTTCGGTATGGCTACACCTTC
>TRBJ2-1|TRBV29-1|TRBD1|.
CSLGDSNEQFF
TGCAGCCTTGGGGACAGCAATGAGCAGTTCTTC
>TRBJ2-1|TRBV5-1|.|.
CASSISDSSYNEQFF
TGCGCCAGCAGCATTAGCGATAGCTCCTACAATGAGCAGTTCTTC
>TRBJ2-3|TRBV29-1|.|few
CSVGVIKAVDTQYF
TGCAGCGTTGGTGTTATAAAGGCGGTAGATACGCAGTATTTT
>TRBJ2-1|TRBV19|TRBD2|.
CASTKLAGEGNEQFF
TGTGCCAGTACCAAACTAGCGGGAGAGGGGAATGAGCAGTTCTTC
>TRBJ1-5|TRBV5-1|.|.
CASSLTGTNNQPQHF
TGCGCCAGCAGCTTAACAGGGACGAATAATCAGCCCCAGCATTTT
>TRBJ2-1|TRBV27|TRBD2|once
CASSRLAGGEQFF
TGTGCCAGCAGTCGGTTAGCGGGGGGTGAGCAGTTCTTC
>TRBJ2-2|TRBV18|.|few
CASRLPGSTGELFF
TGTGCCAGCCGACTCCCGGGGTCCACCGGGGAGCTGTTTTTT
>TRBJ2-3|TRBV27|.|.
CASRKPVSTDTQYF
TGTGCCAGCAGGAAACCAGTTAGCACAGATACGCAGTATTTT
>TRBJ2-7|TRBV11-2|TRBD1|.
CASSLPQGTGEQYF
TGTGCCAGCAGCTTACCTCAAGGGACAGGCGAGCAGTACTTC
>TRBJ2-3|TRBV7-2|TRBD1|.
CASSLTTGGTADTQYF
TGTGCCAGCAGCCTTACGACAGGGGGGACGGCAGATACGCAGTATTTT
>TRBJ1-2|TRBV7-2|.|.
CASSSKGDSLNYGYTF
TGTGCCAGCAGCTCAAAAGGGGACTCGCTTAACTATGGCTACACCTTC
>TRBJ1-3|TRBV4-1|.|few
CASSQVVTGNTIYF
TGCGCCAGCAGCCAAGTAGTAACTGGAAACACCATATATTTT
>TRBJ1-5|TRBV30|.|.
CAWSVNGPQPQHF
TGTGCCTGGAGTGTAAACGGTCCCCAGCCCCAGCATTTT
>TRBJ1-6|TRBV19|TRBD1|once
CASSTDRGRSPLHF
TGTGCCAGTAGTACGGACAGGGGTCGATCACCCCTCCACTTT
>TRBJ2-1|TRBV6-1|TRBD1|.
CASSENQGASSYNEQFF
TGTGCCAGCAGTGAAAATCAGGGGGCTAGCTCCTACAATGAGCAGTTCTTC
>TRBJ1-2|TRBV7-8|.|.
CASSLETGNYGYTF
TGTGCCAGCAGCCTAGAGACAGGCAACTATGGCTACACCTTC
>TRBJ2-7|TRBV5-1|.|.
CASSLAIVSYEQYF
TGCGCCAGCAGCTTGGCTATAGTCTCCTACGAGCAGTACTTC
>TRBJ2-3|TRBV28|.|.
CASSRSAAQDTQYF
TGTGCCAGCAGCCGGAGCGCCGCCCAAGATACGCAGTATTTT
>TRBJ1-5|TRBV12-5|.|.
CASGLVLVIGRRDQPQHF
TGTGCTAGTGGTTTGGTACTAGTTATCGGGAGGCGCGATCAGCCCCAGCATTTT
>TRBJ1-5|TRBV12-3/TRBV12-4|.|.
CASSLNNNQPQHF
TGTGCCAGCAGTTTAAACAACAATCAGCCCCAGCATTTT
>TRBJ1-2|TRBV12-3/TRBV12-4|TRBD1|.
CASGQGGGYTF
TGTGCCAGCGGACAGGGGGGTGGCTACACCTTC
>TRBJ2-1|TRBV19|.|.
CASSPTIGGVEQFF
TGTGCCAGTAGTCCCACGATCGGGGGAGTGGAGCAGTTCTTC
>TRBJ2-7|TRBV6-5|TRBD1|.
CASSRQGSDEQYF
TGTGCCAGCAGTAGACAGGGGTCGGACGAGCAGTACTTC
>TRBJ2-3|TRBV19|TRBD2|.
CASSPRAGGSLDTQYF
TGTGCCAGTAGTCCCCGCGCGGGGGGTTCCCTTGATACGCAGTATTTT
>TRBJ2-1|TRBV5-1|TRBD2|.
CASSLAGGSSYNEQFF
TGCGCCAGCAGCTTGGCGGGAGGTAGCTCCTACAATGAGCAGTTCTTC
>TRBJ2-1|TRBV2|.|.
CASSEAPAVSSYNEQFF
TGTGCCAGCAGTGAAGCGCCGGCGGTTAGCTCCTACAATGAGCAGTTCTTC
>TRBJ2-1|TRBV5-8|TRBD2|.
CASSLGLAGGPTNEQFF
TGTGCCAGCAGCTTGGGGTTAGCGGGAGGGCCCACCAATGAGCAGTTCTTC
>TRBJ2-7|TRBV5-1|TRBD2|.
CASSDRRRLAGVAYEQYF
TGCGCCAGCAGCGACCGTCGTCGTCTAGCGGGGGTAGCCTACGAGCAGTACTTC
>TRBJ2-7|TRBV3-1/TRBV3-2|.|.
CASSHLRRVGPYEQYF
TGTGCCAGCAGCCATCTTCGCAGGGTTGGCCCCTACGAGCAGTACTTC
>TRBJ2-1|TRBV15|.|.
CATSRGLGAVSQNEQFF
TGTGCCACCAGCAGGGGGTTGGGGGCTGTTTCCCAGAATGAGCAGTTCTTC
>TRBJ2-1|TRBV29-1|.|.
CSVKRSASAQPISYNEQFF
TGCAGCGTCAAACGGTCGGCTAGCGCCCAACCCATCTCCTACAATGAGCAGTTCTTC
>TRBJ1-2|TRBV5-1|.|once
CASSLEGVRGYTF
TGCGCCAGCAGCTTGGAAGGGGTTAGAGGCTACACCTTC
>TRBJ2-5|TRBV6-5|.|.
CASSRVISETQYF
TGTGCCAGCAGCCGGGTTATATCGGAGACCCAGTACTTC
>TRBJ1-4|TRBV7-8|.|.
CASSLRGFSNEKLFF
TGTGCCAGCAGCTTAAGGGGGTTCTCGAATGAAAAACTGTTTTTT
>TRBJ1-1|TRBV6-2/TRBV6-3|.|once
CASSYSLKSSTVAEAFF
TGTGCCAGCAGTTACTCGCTAAAAAGTTCGACAGTGGCTGAAGCTTTCTTT
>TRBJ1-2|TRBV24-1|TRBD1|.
CATSGGGQGQGGYTF
TGTGCCACCAGTGGGGGGGGACAGGGCCAAGGCGGCTACACCTTC
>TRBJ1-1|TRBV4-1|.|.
CASSQHPRGGTEAFF
TGCGCCAGCAGCCAACATCCTAGGGGGGGCACTGAAGCTTTCTTT
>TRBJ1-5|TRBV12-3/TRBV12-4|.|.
CASNHGRQPQHF
TGTGCCAGCAATCACGGTCGACAGCCCCAGCATTTT
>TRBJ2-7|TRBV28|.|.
CASSPGQSYEQYF
TGTGCCAGCAGTCCCGGACAGTCCTACGAGCAGTACTTC
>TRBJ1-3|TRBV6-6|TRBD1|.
CATQTGGPGNTIYF
TGTGCCACCCAGACAGGGGGTCCGGGAAACACCATATATTTT
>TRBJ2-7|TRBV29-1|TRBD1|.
CSVVGQGGSYEQYF
TGCAGCGTAGTGGGACAGGGGGGATCCTACGAGCAGTACTTC
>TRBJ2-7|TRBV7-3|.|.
CASSLTSDEQYF
TGTGCCAGCAGCTTAACGTCGGACGAGCAGTACTTC
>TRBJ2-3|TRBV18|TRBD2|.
CASSSGLADVTDTQYF
TGTGCCAGCTCATCGGGACTAGCGGATGTCACAGATACGCAGTATTTT
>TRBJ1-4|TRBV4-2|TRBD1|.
CASSQERLGGSSSEKLFF
TGTGCCAGCAGCCAAGAACGTTTAGGGGGCTCATCGTCTGAAAAACTGTTTTTT
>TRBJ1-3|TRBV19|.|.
CASSRAFGNTIYF
TGTGCCAGTAGTAGAGCCTTTGGAAACACCATATATTTT